This TCR beta chain appears in the sequencing data of a study of cytotoxic CD8 clonotypes in ibrutinib-treated CLL. Turning to the study itself: Response specimens were obtained following a median treatment duration of approximately 11 months, with a range of 6 to 36. Study observations and caveats: Contraction or stability on treatment was seen for public clonotypes, which were uncommon. Different sampling times were used for sustained-remission and progressing patients.

This clone was picked up a small number of times. Antigen unknown. At the DNA level, this CDR3 is encoded by other sequences in the same sample as well. Sequencing used immunoSEQ multiplex PCR; TCRdb keeps in-frame clones, though not all of them. The sample yields approximately 60,000 clones, 50% to 60% seen once. Germline CDR1 SGHAT, CDR2 FQNNGV. The germline V and J ends were trimmed by 5 bases and 4 bases, with 14 bases remaining between them. The CDR3 runs to 14 residues. This receptor was obtained from a human donor with chronic lymphocytic leukemia. Sequencing used PBMCs, obtained at disease progression, from a patient treated with ibrutinib. The chain links TRBV11-2 to TRBJ1-1; no clear D gene. The CDR3 region is CASSLSNHATEAFF. CDR3 coding DNA: TGTGCCAGCAGCCTATCTAATCACGCCACTGAAGCTTTCTTT.